Below, one T cell receptor beta chain is given with its context. Its antigen is not known. Using its own MiXCR run on the 5' RACE reads, TCRdb lists one record per CDR3 protein. Here the sample spans about 360,000 distinct CDR3 sequences, about 15% being singletons. V lost 5 bases, J lost 3 bases, and 11 bases stayed unmatched. This CDR3 comprises 16 residues. Looked up from germline, CDR1 is LNHDA and CDR2 is SQIVND (reference sequence). This sample is drawn from a study of CD8 T cells in ankylosing spondylitis. Study-wide findings and caveats: The clones that were linked to disease were reported to be significantly enriched in matched synovial fluid samples from ankylosing spondylitis patients.

The chain recombines TRBV19 with TRBJ2-7; 9 bases match TRBD2. The sequence was obtained from a male donor with ankylosing spondylitis or in good health (not recorded which). The sample consisted of blood, either unsorted or a sorted T cell fraction (not recorded which). CDR3: CASSSHGSGSLYEQYF. Here the CDR3 DNA reads TGTGCCAGTAGTTCCCATGGTAGCGGGAGTCTCTACGAGCAGTACTTC.